The clone carrying this TCR beta chain was recorded a few times. The CDR3 consists of 13 residues. CDR1 and CDR2 from the germline V gene are SGHAT and FQDESV (reference sequence). Trimming cost V 5 bases and J 7 bases; bases outside gene matches: 6. In the original workflow: Cell counts per sample came from amplifying reference gene primers. TCRdb's copy holds only in-frame clones and misses some; the assay was immunoSEQ multiplex PCR. D and trimming come from the DNA, and the V and J calls and clone size come from that table. The sample lists around 300,000 clones, roughly 89% occurring once. This entry comes from a study of blood T cell repertoires in COVID-19. About the study: The origin of the acute and convalescent COVID-19 samples was the United States, Italy and Spain. Sources were T cells, B-cell-depleted T cells, or PBMCs; the material itself was cDNA or gDNA.

This receptor was obtained from a man in his forties or fifties with acute or convalescent COVID-19. The chain recombines TRBV11-1 with TRBJ2-7; 9 positions agree with TRBD1. The sample comprised peripheral blood. The CDR3 sequence: CASSRNRGREQYF. For the CDR3, the DNA is TGTGCCAGCAGCCGCAACAGGGGGCGGGAGCAGTACTTC.